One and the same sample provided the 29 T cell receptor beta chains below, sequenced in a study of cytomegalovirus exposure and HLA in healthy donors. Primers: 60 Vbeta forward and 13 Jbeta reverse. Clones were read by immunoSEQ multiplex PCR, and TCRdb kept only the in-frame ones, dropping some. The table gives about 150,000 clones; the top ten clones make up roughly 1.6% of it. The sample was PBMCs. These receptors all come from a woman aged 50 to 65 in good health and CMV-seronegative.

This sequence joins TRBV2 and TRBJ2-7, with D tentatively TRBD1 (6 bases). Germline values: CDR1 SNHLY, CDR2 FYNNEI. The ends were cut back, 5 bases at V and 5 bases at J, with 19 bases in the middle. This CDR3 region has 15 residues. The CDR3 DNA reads TGTGCCAGCAGTCCCCCACAGGCAGGGGCCCACGAGCAGTACTTC. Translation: CASSPPQAGAHEQYF.

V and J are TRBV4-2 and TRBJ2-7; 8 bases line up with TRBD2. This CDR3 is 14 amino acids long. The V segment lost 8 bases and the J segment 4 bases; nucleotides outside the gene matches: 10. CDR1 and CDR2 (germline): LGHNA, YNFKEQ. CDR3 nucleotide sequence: TGTGCCAGCGGGGGAGGGACTAGTATGTACGAGCAGTACTTC. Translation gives CASGGGTSMYEQYF.

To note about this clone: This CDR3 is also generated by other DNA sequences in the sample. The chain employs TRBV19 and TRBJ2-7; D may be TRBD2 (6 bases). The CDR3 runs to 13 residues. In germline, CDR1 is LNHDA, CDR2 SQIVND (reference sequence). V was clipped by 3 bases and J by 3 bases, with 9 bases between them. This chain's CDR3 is CASSIAGGYEQYF. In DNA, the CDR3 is TGTGCCAGTAGTATCGCCGGGGGCTACGAGCAGTACTTC.

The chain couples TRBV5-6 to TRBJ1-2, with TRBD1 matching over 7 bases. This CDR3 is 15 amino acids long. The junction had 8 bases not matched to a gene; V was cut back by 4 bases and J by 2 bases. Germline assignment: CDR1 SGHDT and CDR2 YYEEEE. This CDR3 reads CASSPRGAPNYGYTF. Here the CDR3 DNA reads TGTGCCAGCAGCCCCAGGGGGGCCCCAAACTATGGCTACACCTTC.

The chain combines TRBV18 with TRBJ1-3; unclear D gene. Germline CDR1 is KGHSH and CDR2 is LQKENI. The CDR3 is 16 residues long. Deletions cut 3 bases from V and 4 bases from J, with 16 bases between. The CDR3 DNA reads TGTGCCAGCTCACCGGAGCTTAAACCTATCGGAAACACCATATATTTT. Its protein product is CASSPELKPIGNTIYF.

CDR3 residues: CAWSADRELQPQHF. DNA for the CDR3: TGTGCCTGGAGTGCAGACAGGGAGCTTCAGCCCCAGCATTTT. The chain links TRBV30 to TRBJ1-5; 7 nucleotides agree with TRBD1. The germline V gene encodes CDR1 GTSNPN and CDR2 SVGIG (reference sequence). With 1 base clipped from V and 6 bases from J, the junction kept 6 bases outside the gene matches. The CDR3 loop spans 14 amino acids.

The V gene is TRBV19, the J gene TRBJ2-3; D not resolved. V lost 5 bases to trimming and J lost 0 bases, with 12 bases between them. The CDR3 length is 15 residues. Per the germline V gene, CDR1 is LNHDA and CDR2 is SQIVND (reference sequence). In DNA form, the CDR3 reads TGTGCCAGTAGTCTCCAATTGCGGAGCACAGATACGCAGTATTTT. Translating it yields CASSLQLRSTDTQYF.

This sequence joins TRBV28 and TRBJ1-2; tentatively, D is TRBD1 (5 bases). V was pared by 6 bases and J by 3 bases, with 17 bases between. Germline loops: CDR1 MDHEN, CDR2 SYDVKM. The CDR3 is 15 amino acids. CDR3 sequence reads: CASSSGQGVYYGYTF. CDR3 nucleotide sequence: TGTGCCAGCAGCTCCGGGCAGGGCGTATACTATGGCTACACCTTC.

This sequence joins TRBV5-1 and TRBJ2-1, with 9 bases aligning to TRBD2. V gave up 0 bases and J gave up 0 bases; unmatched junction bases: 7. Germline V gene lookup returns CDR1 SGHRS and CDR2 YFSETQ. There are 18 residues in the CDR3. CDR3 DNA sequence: TGCGCCAGCAGCTTGGTGACTAGCGGCCTAAGCTCCTACAATGAGCAGTTCTTC. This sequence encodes CASSLVTSGLSSYNEQFF.

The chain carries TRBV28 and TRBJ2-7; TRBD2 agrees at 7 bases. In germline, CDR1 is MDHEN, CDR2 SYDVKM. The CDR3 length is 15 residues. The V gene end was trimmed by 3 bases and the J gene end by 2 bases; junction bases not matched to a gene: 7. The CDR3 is CASSLGGGNTYEQYF. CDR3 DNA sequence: TGTGCCAGCAGTTTGGGCGGGGGAAATACCTACGAGCAGTACTTC.

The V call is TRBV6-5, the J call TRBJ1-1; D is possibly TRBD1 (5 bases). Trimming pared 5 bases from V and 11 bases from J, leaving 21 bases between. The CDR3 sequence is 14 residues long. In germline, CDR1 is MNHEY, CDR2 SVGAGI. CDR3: CASSPPPLGLGAFF. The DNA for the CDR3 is TGTGCCAGCAGTCCTCCTCCTTTGGGGCTTGGGGCTTTCTTT.

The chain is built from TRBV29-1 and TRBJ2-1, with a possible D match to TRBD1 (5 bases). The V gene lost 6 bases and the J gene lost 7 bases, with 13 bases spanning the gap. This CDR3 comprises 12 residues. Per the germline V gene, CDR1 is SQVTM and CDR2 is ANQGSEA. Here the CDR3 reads CSVVPTGNEQFF. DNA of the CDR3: TGCAGCGTCGTTCCAACAGGTAATGAGCAGTTCTTC.

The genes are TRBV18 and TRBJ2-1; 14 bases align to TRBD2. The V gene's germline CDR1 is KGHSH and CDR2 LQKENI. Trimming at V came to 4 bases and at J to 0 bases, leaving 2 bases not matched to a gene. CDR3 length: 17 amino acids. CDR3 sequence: CASSLGTSGSSYNEQFF. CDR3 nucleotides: TGTGCCAGCTCACTCGGGACTAGCGGGAGCTCCTACAATGAGCAGTTCTTC.

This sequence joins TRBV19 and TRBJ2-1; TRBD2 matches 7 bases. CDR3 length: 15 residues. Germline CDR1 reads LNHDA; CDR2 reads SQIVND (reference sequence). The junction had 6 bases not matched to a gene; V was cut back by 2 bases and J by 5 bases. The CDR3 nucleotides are TGTGCCAGTAGTATATCAGCGGGAAACGACAATGAGCAGTTCTTC. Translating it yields CASSISAGNDNEQFF.

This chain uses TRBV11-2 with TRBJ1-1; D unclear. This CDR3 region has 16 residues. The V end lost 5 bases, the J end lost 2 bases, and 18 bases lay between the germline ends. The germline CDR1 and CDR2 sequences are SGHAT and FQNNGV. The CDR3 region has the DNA TGTGCCAGCAGCCATACGCGGGCACTTCCCAACACTGAAGCTTTCTTT. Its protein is CASSHTRALPNTEAFF.

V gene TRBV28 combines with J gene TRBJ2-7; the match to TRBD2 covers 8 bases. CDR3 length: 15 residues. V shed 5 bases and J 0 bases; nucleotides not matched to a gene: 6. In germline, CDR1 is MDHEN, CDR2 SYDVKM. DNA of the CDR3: TGTGCCAGCAGTCTCATAGCGGGGAACTCCTACGAGCAGTACTTC. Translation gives CASSLIAGNSYEQYF.

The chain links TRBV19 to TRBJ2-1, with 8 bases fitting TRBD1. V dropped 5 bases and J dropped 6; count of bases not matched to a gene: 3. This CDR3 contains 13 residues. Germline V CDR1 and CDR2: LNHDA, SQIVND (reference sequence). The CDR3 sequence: CASSFDRGNEQFF. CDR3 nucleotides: TGTGCCAGTAGTTTTGACAGGGGCAATGAGCAGTTCTTC.

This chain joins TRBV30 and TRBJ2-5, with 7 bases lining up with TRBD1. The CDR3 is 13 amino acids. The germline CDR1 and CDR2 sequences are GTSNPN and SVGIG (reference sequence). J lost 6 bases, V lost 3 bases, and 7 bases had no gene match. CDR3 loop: CAWSSDREKTQYF. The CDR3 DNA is TGTGCCTGGAGCAGTGACAGGGAAAAGACCCAGTACTTC.

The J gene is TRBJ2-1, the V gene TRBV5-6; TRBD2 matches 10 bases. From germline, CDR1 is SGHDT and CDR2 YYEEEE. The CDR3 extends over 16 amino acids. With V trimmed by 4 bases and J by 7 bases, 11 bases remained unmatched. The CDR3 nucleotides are TGTGCCAGCAGCCCTAAACCGGGACTAGCGTTAAATGAGCAGTTCTTC. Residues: CASSPKPGLALNEQFF.

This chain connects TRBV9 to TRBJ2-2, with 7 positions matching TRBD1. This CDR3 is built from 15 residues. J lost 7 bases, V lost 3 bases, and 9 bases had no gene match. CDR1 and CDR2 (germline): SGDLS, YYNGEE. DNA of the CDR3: TGTGCCAGCAGCGCAACAGGGGCGAGGGGCGGGGAGCTGTTTTTT. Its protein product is CASSATGARGGELFF.

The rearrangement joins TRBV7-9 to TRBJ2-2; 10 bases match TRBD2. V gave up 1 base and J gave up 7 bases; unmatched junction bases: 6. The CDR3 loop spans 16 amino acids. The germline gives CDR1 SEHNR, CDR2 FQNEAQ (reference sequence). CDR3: CASSLGLAGVNGELFF. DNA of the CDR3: TGTGCCAGCAGCTTAGGTCTAGCGGGAGTCAACGGGGAGCTGTTTTTT.

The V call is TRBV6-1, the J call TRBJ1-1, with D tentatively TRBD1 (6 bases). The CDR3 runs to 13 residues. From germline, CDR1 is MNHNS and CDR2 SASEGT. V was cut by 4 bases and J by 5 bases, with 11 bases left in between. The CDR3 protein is CASSVEGGTEAFF. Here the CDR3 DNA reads TGTGCCAGCAGTGTGGAAGGGGGAACTGAAGCTTTCTTT.

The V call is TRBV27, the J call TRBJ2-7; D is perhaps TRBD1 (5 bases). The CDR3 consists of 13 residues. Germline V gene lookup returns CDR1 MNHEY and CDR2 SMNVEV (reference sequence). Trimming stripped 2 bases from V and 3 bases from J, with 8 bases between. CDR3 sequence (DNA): TGTGCCAGCAGTTTAAGGCAGGGCTACGAGCAGTACTTC. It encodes CASSLRQGYEQYF.

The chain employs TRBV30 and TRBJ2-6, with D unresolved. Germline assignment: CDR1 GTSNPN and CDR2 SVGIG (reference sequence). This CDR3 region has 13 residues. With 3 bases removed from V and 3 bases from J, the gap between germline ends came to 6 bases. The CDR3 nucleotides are TGTGCCTGGAGGACTGGTGGGGCCAACGTCCTGACTTTC. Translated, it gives CAWRTGGANVLTF.

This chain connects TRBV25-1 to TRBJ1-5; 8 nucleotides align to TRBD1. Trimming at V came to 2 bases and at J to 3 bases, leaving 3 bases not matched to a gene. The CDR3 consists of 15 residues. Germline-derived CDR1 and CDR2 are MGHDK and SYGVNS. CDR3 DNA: TGTGCCAGCAGTGAAGGCAGGGGGCCCAATCAGCCCCAGCATTTT. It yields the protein CASSEGRGPNQPQHF.

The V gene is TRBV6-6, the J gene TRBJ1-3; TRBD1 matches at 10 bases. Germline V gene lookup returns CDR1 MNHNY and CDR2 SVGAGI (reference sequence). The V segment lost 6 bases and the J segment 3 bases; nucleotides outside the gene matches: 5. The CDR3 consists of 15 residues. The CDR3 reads CASSPGTGVGNTIYF. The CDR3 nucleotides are TGTGCCAGCAGCCCCGGGACAGGGGTTGGAAACACCATATATTTT.

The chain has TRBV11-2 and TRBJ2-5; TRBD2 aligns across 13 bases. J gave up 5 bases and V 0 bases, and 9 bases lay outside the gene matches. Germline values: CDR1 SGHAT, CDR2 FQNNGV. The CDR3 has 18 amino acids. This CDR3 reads CASSLDLTSGRGLETQYF. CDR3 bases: TGTGCCAGCAGCTTAGATCTCACTAGCGGGAGGGGGTTGGAGACCCAGTACTTC.

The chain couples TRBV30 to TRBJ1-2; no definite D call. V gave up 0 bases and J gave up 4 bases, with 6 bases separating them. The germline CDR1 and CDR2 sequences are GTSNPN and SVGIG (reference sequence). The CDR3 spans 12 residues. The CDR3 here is CAWSVGVYGYTF. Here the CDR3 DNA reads TGTGCCTGGAGTGTAGGAGTCTATGGCTACACCTTC.

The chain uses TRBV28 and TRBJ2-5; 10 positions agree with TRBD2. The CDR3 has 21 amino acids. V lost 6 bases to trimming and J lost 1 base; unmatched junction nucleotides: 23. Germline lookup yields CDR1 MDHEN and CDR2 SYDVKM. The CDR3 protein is CASSQASGSKLIIGVQETQYF. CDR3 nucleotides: TGTGCCAGCAGCCAAGCTAGCGGGAGCAAACTAATAATCGGTGTCCAAGAGACCCAGTACTTC.